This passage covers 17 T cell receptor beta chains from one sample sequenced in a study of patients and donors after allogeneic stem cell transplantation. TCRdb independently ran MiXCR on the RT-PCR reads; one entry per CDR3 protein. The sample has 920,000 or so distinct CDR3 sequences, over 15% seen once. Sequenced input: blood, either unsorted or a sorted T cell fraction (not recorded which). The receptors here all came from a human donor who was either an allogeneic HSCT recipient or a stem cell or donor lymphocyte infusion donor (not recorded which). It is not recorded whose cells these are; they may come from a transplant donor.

CDR3 nucleotide sequence: TGTGCCATCCGGGCAGGGGGATTGGGGCAAGAGACCCAGTACTTC. Its protein product is CAIRAGGLGQETQYF. The rearrangement joins TRBV10-3 to TRBJ2-5, with 7 bases fitting TRBD1. Per germline, CDR1 ENHRY and CDR2 SYGVKD. The CDR3 runs to 15 residues. J lost 2 bases, V lost 8 bases, and 11 bases had no gene match.

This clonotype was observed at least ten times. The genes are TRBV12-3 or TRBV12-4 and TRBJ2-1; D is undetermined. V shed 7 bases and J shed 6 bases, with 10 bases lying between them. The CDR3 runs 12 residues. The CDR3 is CASMATINEQFF. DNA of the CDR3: TGTGCCAGCATGGCTACTATCAATGAGCAGTTCTTC.

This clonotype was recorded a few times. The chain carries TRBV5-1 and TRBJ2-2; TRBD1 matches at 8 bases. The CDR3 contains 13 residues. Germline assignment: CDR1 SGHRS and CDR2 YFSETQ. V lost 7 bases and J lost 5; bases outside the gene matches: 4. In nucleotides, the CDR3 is TGCGCCAGCCCACAGGGGGGAACCGGGGAGCTGTTTTTT. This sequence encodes CASPQGGTGELFF.

The CDR3: CASSFSGGDRSYEQYF. As DNA, the CDR3 is TGTGCCAGCAGCTTTTCCGGAGGGGACCGATCCTACGAGCAGTACTTC. J is TRBJ2-7 and V is TRBV7-9, with a possible D match to TRBD2 (6 bases). Germline-derived CDR1 and CDR2 are SEHNR and FQNEAQ (reference sequence). The V end was cut by 3 bases, the J end by 1 base, with 16 bases between. This CDR3 has 16 residues. Looking up the rest from reference TRBV7-9 and TRBJ2-7 gives the full variable domain: DTGVSQNPRHKITKRGQNVTFRCDPISEHNRLYWYRQTLGQGPEFLTYFQNEAQLEKSRLLSDRFSAERPKGSFSTLEIQRTEQGDSAMYLCASSFSGGDRSYEQYFGPGTRLTVT.

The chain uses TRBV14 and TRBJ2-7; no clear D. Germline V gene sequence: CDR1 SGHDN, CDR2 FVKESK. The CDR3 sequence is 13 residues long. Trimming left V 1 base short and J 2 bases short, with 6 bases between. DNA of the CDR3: TGTGCCAGCAGCCAAGTACACACCTACGAGCAGTACTTC. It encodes CASSQVHTYEQYF.

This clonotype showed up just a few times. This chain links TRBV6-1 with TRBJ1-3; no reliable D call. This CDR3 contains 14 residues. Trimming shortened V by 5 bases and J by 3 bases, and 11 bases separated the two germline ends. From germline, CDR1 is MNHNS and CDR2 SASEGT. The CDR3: CASSRERGGNTIYF. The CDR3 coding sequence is TGTGCCAGCAGTCGGGAAAGAGGTGGAAACACCATATATTTT.

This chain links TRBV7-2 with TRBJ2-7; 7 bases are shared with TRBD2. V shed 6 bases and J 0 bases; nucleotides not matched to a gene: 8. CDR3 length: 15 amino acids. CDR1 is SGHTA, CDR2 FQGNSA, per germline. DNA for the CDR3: TGTGCCAGCAGGATAGCCGGGACTAACTCCTACGAGCAGTACTTC. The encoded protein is CASRIAGTNSYEQYF. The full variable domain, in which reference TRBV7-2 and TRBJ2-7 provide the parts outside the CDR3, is GAGVSQSPSNKVTEKGKDVELRCDPISGHTALYWYRQSLGQGLEFLIYFQGNSAPDKSGLPSDRFSAERTGGSVSTLTIQRTQQEDSAVYLCASRIAGTNSYEQYFGPGTRLTVT.

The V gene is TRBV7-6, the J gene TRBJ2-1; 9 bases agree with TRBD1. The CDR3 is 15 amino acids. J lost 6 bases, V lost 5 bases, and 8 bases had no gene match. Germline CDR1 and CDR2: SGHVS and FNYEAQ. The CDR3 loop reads CASSPGQGFSNEQFF. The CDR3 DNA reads TGTGCCAGCAGCCCCGGACAGGGGTTTAGCAATGAGCAGTTCTTC.

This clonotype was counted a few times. The CDR3 DNA reads as TGTGCCAGCAGCAAACTAGCGGGGGCTTGGGATACGCAGTATTTT. Its translation: CASSKLAGAWDTQYF. This chain connects TRBV6-1 to TRBJ2-3; 11 bases are shared with TRBD2. From germline, CDR1 is MNHNS and CDR2 SASEGT. The CDR3 runs 15 residues. Trimming took 6 bases from V and 6 from J; bases not matched to a gene: 8.

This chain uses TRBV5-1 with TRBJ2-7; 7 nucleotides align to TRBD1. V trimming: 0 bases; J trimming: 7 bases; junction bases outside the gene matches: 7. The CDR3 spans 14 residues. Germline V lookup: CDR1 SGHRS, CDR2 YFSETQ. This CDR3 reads CASSLVETRGEQYF. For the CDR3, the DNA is TGCGCCAGCAGCTTGGTAGAGACCAGGGGGGAGCAGTACTTC.

The CDR3 spells CASSFAQGRGDTQYF. The CDR3, as DNA: TGTGCCAGCAGTTTCGCCCAGGGGAGGGGAGATACGCAGTATTTT. The chain uses TRBV27 and TRBJ2-3, with D perhaps matching TRBD2 (7 bases). The CDR3 consists of 15 residues. Germline lookup yields CDR1 MNHEY and CDR2 SMNVEV (reference sequence). The ends were cut back, 3 bases at V and 5 bases at J, with 15 bases in the middle.

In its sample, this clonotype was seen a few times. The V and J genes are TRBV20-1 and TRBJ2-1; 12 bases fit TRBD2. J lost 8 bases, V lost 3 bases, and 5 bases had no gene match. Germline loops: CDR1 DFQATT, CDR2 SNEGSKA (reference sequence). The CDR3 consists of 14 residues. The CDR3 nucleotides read TGCAGTGCTAGGGCTAGCGGGAGGGTACATGAGCAGTTCTTC. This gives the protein CSARASGRVHEQFF.

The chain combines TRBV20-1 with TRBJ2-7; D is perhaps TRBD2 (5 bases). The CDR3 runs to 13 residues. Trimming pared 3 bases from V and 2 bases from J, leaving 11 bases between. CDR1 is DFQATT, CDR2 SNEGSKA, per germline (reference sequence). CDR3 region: CSARLPGTYEQYF. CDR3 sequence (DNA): TGCAGTGCTAGGTTACCGGGGACCTACGAGCAGTACTTC.

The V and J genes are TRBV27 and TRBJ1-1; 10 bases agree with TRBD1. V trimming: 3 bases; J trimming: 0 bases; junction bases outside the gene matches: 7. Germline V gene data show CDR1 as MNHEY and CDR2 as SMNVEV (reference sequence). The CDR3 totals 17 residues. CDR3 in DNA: TGTGCCAGCAGTTTTCACCGGGACAGGGGCCTGAACACTGAAGCTTTCTTT. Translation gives CASSFHRDRGLNTEAFF.

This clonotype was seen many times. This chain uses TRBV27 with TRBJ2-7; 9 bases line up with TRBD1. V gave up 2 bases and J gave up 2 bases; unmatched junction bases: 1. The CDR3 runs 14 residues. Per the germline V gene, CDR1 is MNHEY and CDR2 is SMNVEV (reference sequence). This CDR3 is CASSLNRGPYEQYF. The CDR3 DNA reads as TGTGCCAGCAGTTTAAACAGGGGGCCCTACGAGCAGTACTTC.

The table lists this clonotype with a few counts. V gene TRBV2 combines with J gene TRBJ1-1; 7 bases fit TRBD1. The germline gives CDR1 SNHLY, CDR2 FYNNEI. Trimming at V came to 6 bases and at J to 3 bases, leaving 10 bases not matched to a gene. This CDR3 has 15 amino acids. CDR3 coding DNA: TGTGCCAGCAGCCGGGCACAGGGGTTGGACACTGAAGCTTTCTTT. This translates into CASSRAQGLDTEAFF.

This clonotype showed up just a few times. The CDR3 DNA sequence: TGTGCCAGCAGCCAAGAAGTGGGACTAGCGGATTACGAGCAGTACTTC. It codes for CASSQEVGLADYEQYF. This chain links TRBV14 with TRBJ2-7; 11 bases agree with TRBD2. Germline V gives CDR1 SGHDN, CDR2 FVKESK. The CDR3 is 16 amino acids. The trim removed 0 bases at V and 4 bases at J, leaving 5 bases unmatched.